The clone carrying this TCR beta chain came up a few times. The CDR3 has 17 residues. Germline V gives CDR1 SGHRS, CDR2 YFSETQ. V gave up 1 base and J gave up 4 bases; unmatched junction bases: 8. The data derive from a study of blood T cell repertoires in COVID-19. The protocol was immunoSEQ multiplex PCR, while the TCRdb copy is restricted to in-frame clones and leaves out a portion. The table lists 120,000 or so clones, less than 75% of them singletons. The clonotype was recovered from a human donor with acute or convalescent COVID-19. The donor label of this sample is uncertain. Sequencing was carried out using peripheral blood. V usage is TRBV5-1 and J usage is TRBJ1-1; TRBD1 matches 12 bases. The CDR3 loop reads CASSLRDRGRLSTEAFF. The CDR3 DNA reads as TGCGCCAGCAGCTTGCGGGACAGGGGGCGCTTGTCCACTGAAGCTTTCTTT.